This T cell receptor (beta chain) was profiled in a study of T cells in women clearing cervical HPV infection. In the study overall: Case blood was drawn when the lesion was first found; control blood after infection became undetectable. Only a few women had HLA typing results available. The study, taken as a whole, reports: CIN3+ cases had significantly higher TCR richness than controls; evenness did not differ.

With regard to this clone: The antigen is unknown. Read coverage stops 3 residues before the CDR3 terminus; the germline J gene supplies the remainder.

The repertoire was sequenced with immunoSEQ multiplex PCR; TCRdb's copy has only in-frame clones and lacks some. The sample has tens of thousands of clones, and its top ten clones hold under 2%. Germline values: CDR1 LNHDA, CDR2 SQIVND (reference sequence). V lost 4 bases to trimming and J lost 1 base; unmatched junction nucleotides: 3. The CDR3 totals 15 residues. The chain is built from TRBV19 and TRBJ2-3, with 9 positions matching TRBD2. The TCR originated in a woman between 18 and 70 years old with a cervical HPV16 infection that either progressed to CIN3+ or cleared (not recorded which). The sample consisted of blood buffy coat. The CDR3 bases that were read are TGTGCCAGTAGTACCAGCGGGGGGCGCACAGATACG. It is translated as CASSTSGGRTDT. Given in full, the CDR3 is CASSTSGGRTDTQYF.